This TCR beta chain was observed in a study of T cells in Graves' hyperthyroidism and ophthalmopathy. The CDR3 regions of TCR beta were amplified from RNA transcripts. The primer set for the first-round RT-PCR of the TCR CDR3 was HTBI. From the multiplex PCR reads, TCRdb called clonotypes with MiXCR, one entry per CDR3 protein. Of 530,000 or so distinct CDR3 sequences listed, 15% to 20% are singletons. The CDR3 length is 14 residues. Trimming pared 5 bases from V and 2 bases from J, leaving 13 bases between. The germline CDR1 and CDR2 sequences are SGHRS and YFSETQ. Sequencing was performed on blood. The sequence was collected from a woman aged 18-29 years with Graves' ophthalmopathy. The chain carries TRBV5-1 and TRBJ2-5; D gene uncertain. The DNA of the CDR3 is TGCGCCAGCAGTCGGTCAGTAAAACAAGAGACCCAGTACTTC. Translating gives CASSRSVKQETQYF.